Each of the 10 T cell receptor beta chains below was sequenced from the same sample in a study of blood T cell repertoires in COVID-19. Sequenced by immunoSEQ multiplex PCR; TCRdb stores in-frame clones only, minus some. Of over 150,000 clones detected, roughly 80% appear once; the ten largest clones hold 9.5% to 13%. The sample comprised peripheral blood. The receptors were gathered from a woman aged 55-70 years with COVID-19, enrolled during active disease.

This chain links TRBV7-8 with TRBJ2-2; D might be TRBD2 (7 bases). Germline lookup yields CDR1 SGHVS and CDR2 FQNEAQ. The CDR3 is 16 amino acids. The V and J ends lost 5 bases and 0 bases respectively, with 13 bases between them. The CDR3 spells CASSPRGAANTGELFF. The CDR3 DNA reads as TGTGCCAGCAGCCCTCGGGGGGCGGCGAACACCGGGGAGCTGTTTTTT.

The chain has TRBV6-5 and TRBJ1-2, with D uncertain. This CDR3 comprises 14 residues. The V gene lost 2 bases and the J gene lost 8 bases, with 15 bases spanning the gap. From germline, CDR1 is MNHEY and CDR2 SVGAGI. The CDR3 nucleotides are TGTGCCAGCAGTTACCGCAACAGAGCTACGGGCTACACCTTC. Residues: CASSYRNRATGYTF.

The rearrangement joins TRBV5-4 to TRBJ2-5, with 8 bases fitting TRBD2. The CDR3 is 14 residues long. The junction had 5 bases not matched to a gene; V was cut back by 3 bases and J by 4 bases. The germline V gene has CDR1 SGHNT and CDR2 YYREEE (reference sequence). For the CDR3, the DNA is TGTGCCAGCAGCTCGGGGGGGAGGATAGAGACCCAGTACTTC. Protein sequence: CASSSGGRIETQYF.

The chain has TRBV3-1 (or the pseudogene TRBV3-2) and TRBJ1-3, with D tentatively TRBD1 (6 bases). The CDR3 has 14 residues. V shed 1 base and J shed 4 bases, with 8 bases lying between them. Germline CDR1 reads LGHDT; CDR2 reads YNNKEL (reference sequence). This chain's CDR3 is CASSQGTAGNTIYF. The CDR3 DNA is TGTGCCAGCAGCCAAGGGACAGCCGGAAACACCATATATTTT.

V usage is TRBV12-3 or TRBV12-4 and J usage is TRBJ1-1, with D unclear. Trimming cost V 6 bases and J 1 base, with 9 bases left between them. The CDR3 runs to 13 residues. As DNA, the CDR3 is TGTGCCAGCAGGCAGGTGCCGAACACTGAAGCTTTCTTT. Protein: CASRQVPNTEAFF.

This clone turned up a few times. The gene calls are TRBV6-4 and TRBJ1-2; perhaps TRBD1 as D (6 bases). Trimming removed 0 bases from V and 6 bases from J, with 11 bases in between. Germline V lookup: CDR1 MRHNA, CDR2 SNTAGT. The CDR3 loop spans 14 amino acids. CDR3: CASSDSNRADGYTF. Here the CDR3 DNA reads TGTGCCAGCAGTGACTCGAACAGGGCAGATGGCTACACCTTC.

The genes are TRBV18 and TRBJ1-1; 10 bases align to TRBD1. Germline V gives CDR1 KGHSH, CDR2 LQKENI. V trimming: 10 bases; J trimming: 4 bases; junction bases outside the gene matches: 6. The CDR3 length is 13 residues. CDR3 in amino acids: CATSGTGATEAFF. The CDR3 DNA follows: TGTGCCACCTCCGGGACAGGGGCCACTGAAGCTTTCTTT. Complete variable domain (other parts from reference TRBV18 and TRBJ1-1): NAGVMQNPRHLVRRRGQEARLRCSPMKGHSHVYWYRQLPEEGLKFMVYLQKENIIDESGMPKERFSAEFPKEGPSILRIQQVVRGDSAAYFCATSGTGATEAFFGQGTRLTVV.

The gene calls are TRBV20-1 and TRBJ1-2, with 8 bases lining up with TRBD1. J lost 7 bases, V lost 3 bases, and 7 bases had no gene match. The germline CDR1 and CDR2 sequences are DFQATT and SNEGSKA (reference sequence). The CDR3 has 13 amino acids. This chain's CDR3 is CSASVTGARGYTF. As DNA, the CDR3 is TGCAGTGCTAGTGTGACAGGGGCTCGTGGCTACACCTTC.

The chain employs TRBV3-1 (or the pseudogene TRBV3-2) and TRBJ1-3; 8 nucleotides agree with TRBD1. Losses at the gene ends were 6 bases for V and 0 bases for J; bases not matched to a gene: 13. Germline V gene lookup returns CDR1 LGHDT and CDR2 YNNKEL (reference sequence). This CDR3 spans 18 amino acids. For the CDR3, the DNA is TGTGCCAGCAGTCGAAGACCTCGGACAGGGCTCTCTGGAAACACCATATATTTT. Its translation: CASSRRPRTGLSGNTIYF.

The V call is TRBV19, the J call TRBJ2-2, with 11 nucleotides matching TRBD1. CDR1 and CDR2 (germline): LNHDA, SQIVND (reference sequence). This CDR3 has 17 amino acids. V gave up 11 bases and J gave up 3 bases; unmatched junction bases: 14. This CDR3 is CACLGTGGLTYTGELFF. The CDR3 bases are TGTGCCTGCCTAGGGACAGGGGGACTTACTTACACCGGGGAGCTGTTTTTT.